The 9 T cell receptor beta chains presented below share a single source sample, sequenced in a study of blood T cells in healthy people across ages. Next came a second PCR, run for about 6 to 12 cycles, which used a sample-barcoded 5' primer along with a J-beta primer mix. TCRdb fed the 5' RACE reads into MiXCR, producing one record per CDR3 protein. This table holds approximately 790,000 distinct CDR3 sequences, 62% found once. The sample consisted of blood. These receptors all come from a young man in good health.

This clonotype was detected ten times or more. J is TRBJ1-2 and V is TRBV2; the D gene is possibly TRBD1 (5 bases). The CDR3 has 13 residues. V was cut by 7 bases and J by 8 bases, with 17 bases left in between. In germline, CDR1 is SNHLY, CDR2 FYNNEI. In DNA, the CDR3 is TGTGCCAGCACTCGGGAGGGGATTGGCGGCTACACCTTC. Protein product: CASTREGIGGYTF.

The J gene is TRBJ1-2, the V gene TRBV4-2; possibly TRBD1 for D (6 bases). V lost 0 bases and J lost 3, with 14 bases in between. Germline V gene sequence: CDR1 LGHNA, CDR2 YNFKEQ. The CDR3 has 16 residues. DNA of the CDR3: TGTGCCAGCAGCCAAGATTTTTCGGGGGCAGACTATGGCTACACCTTC. Encoded protein: CASSQDFSGADYGYTF.

The rearrangement joins TRBV29-1 to TRBJ2-2, with D unresolved. This CDR3 comprises 11 residues. The V end was cut by 5 bases, the J end by 3 bases, with 4 bases between. In germline, CDR1 is SQVTM, CDR2 ANQGSEA. The CDR3: CSVIYTGELFF. CDR3 nucleotide sequence: TGCAGCGTTATTTACACCGGGGAGCTGTTTTTT.

The J gene is TRBJ2-5, the V gene TRBV6-6; tentatively, D is TRBD2 (5 bases). This CDR3 spans 14 amino acids. CDR1 and CDR2 (germline): MNHNY, SVGAGI (reference sequence). The ends were cut back, 6 bases at V and 1 base at J, with 12 bases in the middle. For the CDR3, the DNA is TGTGCCAGCAGCCCCGCCGGGATCCAAGAGACCCAGTACTTC. It encodes CASSPAGIQETQYF.

This rearrangement joins TRBV12-3 or TRBV12-4 to TRBJ1-1; D might be TRBD1 (6 bases). V lost 6 bases to trimming and J lost 5 bases, with 16 bases between them. CDR3 size: 14 residues. The CDR3 region is CASRKAGARTEAFF. The CDR3 DNA is TGTGCCAGCAGGAAAGCGGGGGCGAGGACTGAAGCTTTCTTT.

This clonotype came up a few times. J is TRBJ2-7 and V is TRBV4-3, with TRBD1 matching 8 bases. This CDR3 has 14 amino acids. The germline V gene encodes CDR1 LGHNA and CDR2 YSLEER. With V trimmed by 6 bases and J by 2 bases, 6 bases remained unmatched. The CDR3 protein is CASSSGRGPYEQYF. CDR3 DNA sequence: TGCGCCAGCAGTTCCGGCAGGGGGCCCTACGAGCAGTACTTC.

The chain's CDR3 is CSASPMGEGRETQYF. DNA for the CDR3: TGCAGTGCTAGCCCAATGGGGGAGGGGCGAGAGACCCAGTACTTC. V is TRBV20-1 and J is TRBJ2-5; the match to TRBD2 covers 7 bases. In germline, CDR1 is DFQATT, CDR2 SNEGSKA (reference sequence). V shed 3 bases, J shed 4 bases, and the junction held 11 bases outside the gene matches. The length of the CDR3 is 15 residues.

This clonotype turned up a few times. The rearrangement uses TRBV7-2 and TRBJ2-7, with a possible D match to TRBD1 (6 bases). The CDR3 is made up of 14 amino acids. Germline CDR1 is SGHTA and CDR2 is FQGNSA. The V and J ends lost 4 bases and 2 bases respectively, with 12 bases between them. DNA of the CDR3: TGTGCCAGCAGCTCAGGACAGTTTCCCTACGAGCAGTACTTC. It specifies CASSSGQFPYEQYF.

This clonotype has just one count. The CDR3 spells CAGRGPSADTQYF. CDR3 DNA sequence: TGTGCCGGGAGAGGCCCATCAGCAGATACGCAGTATTTT. The chain has TRBV2 and TRBJ2-3; a possible D gene is TRBD2 (5 bases). The CDR3 contains 13 residues. The germline gives CDR1 SNHLY, CDR2 FYNNEI. V lost 11 bases to trimming and J lost 4 bases, with 16 bases between them.